This is a list of T cell receptor beta chains from one sample in a study of lymphopenia after photon versus proton radiotherapy. Profiled with immunoSEQ multiplex PCR; TCRdb holds only in-frame clones, not every one. The sample lists 65,000 to 75,000 clones, over 70% occurring once. The starting material was peripheral blood, obtained from a patient treated with proton-based radiotherapy. Source of these receptors: a man aged 80 or over with esophageal cancer. CDR3s include the opening cysteine and the closing phenylalanine or tryptophan.

>TRBJ1-1|TRBV7-2
CASSYSRDHEAFF
>TRBJ2-3|TRBV7-9
CASSLGYFSDTQYF
>TRBJ1-1|TRBV28
CASSLTRVDTEAFF
>TRBJ2-5|TRBV9
CASSTGTSGGYQETQYF
>TRBJ1-2|TRBV5-1
CASSPPGQGIYGYTF
>TRBJ2-7|TRBV5-4
CASSLTPPYEQYF
>TRBJ1-2|TRBV6-6
CASSSFIDSGGYTF
>TRBJ2-7|TRBV19
CASMGPSGNYEQYF
>TRBJ2-2|TRBV5-1
CASSNGRIANTGELFF
>TRBJ1-1|TRBV5-4
CASSLDSPMNTEAFF
>TRBJ2-4|TRBV19
CASSPGLAGVRRDIQYF
>TRBJ2-4|TRBV30
CAWTGTKNIQYF
>TRBJ2-7|TRBV30
CAWSVPQREGTYEQYF
>TRBJ1-1|TRBV6-4
CASSGDRAGFPGTEAFF
>TRBJ2-7|TRBV7-9
CASSPPGGTEGLREQYF
>TRBJ2-7|TRBV5-8
CASSSLRQGWYEQYF
>TRBJ1-1|TRBV9
CASSARGHSGEPAFF
>TRBJ2-1|TRBV25-1
CASSEPWETVNNEQFF
>TRBJ1-3|TRBV19
CASSLRTGSTIYF
>TRBJ1-2|TRBV30
CAWRPGGGRGYTF
>TRBJ1-1|TRBV30
CAWGSVLNTEAFF
>TRBJ2-5|TRBV2
CASREKWASPRREQYF
>TRBJ2-7|TRBV2
CASSGGRALEYF
>TRBJ1-1|TRBV25-1
CASSDGLQGLTEAFF
>TRBJ1-2|TRBV7-2
CASSLTVSYGYTF
>TRBJ2-5|TRBV5-1
CASSLEGSVAAGTQYF
>TRBJ2-1|TRBV5-1
CASSPRTSGGINEQFF
>TRBJ2-2|TRBV6-5
CASRSLALTGELFF
>TRBJ2-1|TRBV9
CASSASQGHEQFF
>TRBJ1-2|TRBV19
CASRSTRSGRTGRGYTF
>TRBJ2-1|TRBV6-1
CASSVYEGRNEQFF
>TRBJ1-5|TRBV27
CARVQGIVQPQHF
>TRBJ2-2|TRBV5-1
CASSLSQGVNTGELFF
>TRBJ2-5|TRBV11-2
CASSLQRGGETQYF
>TRBJ2-7|TRBV2
CASSAGQGGEQYF